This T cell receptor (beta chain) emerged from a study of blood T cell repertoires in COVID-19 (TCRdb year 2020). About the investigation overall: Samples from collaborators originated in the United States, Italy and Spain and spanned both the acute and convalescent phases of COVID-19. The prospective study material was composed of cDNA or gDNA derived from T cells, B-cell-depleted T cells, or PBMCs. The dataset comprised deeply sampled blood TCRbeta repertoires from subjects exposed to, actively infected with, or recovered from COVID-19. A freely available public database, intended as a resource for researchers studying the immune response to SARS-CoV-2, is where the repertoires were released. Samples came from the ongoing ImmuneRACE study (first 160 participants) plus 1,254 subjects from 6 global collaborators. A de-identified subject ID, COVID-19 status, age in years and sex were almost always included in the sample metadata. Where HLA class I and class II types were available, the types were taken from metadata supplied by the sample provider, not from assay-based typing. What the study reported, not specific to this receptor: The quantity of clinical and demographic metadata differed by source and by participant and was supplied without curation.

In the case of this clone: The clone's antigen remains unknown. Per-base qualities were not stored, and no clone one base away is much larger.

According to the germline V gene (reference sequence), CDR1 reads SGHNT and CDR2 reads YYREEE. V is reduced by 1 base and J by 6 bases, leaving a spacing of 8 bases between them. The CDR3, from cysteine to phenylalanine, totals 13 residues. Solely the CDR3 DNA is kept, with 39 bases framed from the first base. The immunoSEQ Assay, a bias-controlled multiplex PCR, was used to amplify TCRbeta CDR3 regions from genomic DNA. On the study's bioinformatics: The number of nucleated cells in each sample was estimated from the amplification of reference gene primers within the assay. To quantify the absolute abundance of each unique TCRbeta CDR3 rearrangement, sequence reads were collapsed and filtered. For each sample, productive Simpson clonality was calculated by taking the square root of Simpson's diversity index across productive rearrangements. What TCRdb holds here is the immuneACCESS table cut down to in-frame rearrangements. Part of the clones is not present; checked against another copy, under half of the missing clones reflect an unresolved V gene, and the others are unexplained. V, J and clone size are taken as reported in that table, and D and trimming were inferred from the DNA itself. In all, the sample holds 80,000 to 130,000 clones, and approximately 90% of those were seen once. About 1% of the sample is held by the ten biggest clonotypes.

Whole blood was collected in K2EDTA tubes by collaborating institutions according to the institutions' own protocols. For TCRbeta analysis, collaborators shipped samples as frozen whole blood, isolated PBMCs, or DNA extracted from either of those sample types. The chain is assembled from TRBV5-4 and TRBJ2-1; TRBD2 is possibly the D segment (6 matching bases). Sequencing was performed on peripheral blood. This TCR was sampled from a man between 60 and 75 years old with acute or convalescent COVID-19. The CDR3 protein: CASSLRGGNEQFF. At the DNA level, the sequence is TGTGCCAGCAGCTTGCGGGGAGGCAATGAGCAGTTCTTC.